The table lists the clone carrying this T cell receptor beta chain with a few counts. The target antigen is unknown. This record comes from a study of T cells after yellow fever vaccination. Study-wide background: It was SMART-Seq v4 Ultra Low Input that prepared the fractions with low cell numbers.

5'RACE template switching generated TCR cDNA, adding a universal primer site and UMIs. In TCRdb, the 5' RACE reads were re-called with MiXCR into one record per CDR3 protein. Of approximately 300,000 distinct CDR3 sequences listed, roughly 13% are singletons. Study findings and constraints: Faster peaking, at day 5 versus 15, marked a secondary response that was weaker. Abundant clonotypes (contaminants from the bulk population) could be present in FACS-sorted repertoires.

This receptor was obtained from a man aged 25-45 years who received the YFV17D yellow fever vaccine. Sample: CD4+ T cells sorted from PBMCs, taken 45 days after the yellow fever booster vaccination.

CDR3 sequence: CATGEGAWNIQYF. The DNA for the CDR3 is TGTGCCACAGGAGAAGGGGCCTGGAACATTCAGTACTTC. This chain links TRBV6-1 with TRBJ2-4; weak D call: TRBD1 (5 bases). The CDR3 covers 13 residues. The germline CDR1 and CDR2 sequences are MNHNS and SASEGT. Trimming pared 10 bases from V and 7 bases from J, leaving 17 bases between.